Listed here is a single T cell receptor beta chain. These data are taken from a study of blood T cell repertoires in COVID-19. Germline V gives CDR1 SSHAT, CDR2 FNYEAQ (reference sequence). V lost 3 bases and J lost 5; bases outside the gene matches: 5. The CDR3 is made up of 16 amino acids. The repertoire was sequenced with immunoSEQ multiplex PCR; TCRdb's copy has only in-frame clones and lacks some. This sample has roughly 300,000 clones, with approximately 91% found just once. Material: peripheral blood. V usage is TRBV7-7 and J usage is TRBJ2-5; 14 bases map to TRBD2. This sequence was found in a man aged 18 to 29 with active or convalescent COVID-19. This chain's CDR3 is CASSLGLAGAGETQYF. The CDR3 region has the DNA TGTGCCAGCAGCTTGGGACTAGCGGGGGCAGGGGAGACCCAGTACTTC. The variable domain in full, with the rest retrieved from reference TRBV7-7 and TRBJ2-5, is GAGVSQSPRYKVTKRGQDVTLRCDPISSHATLYWYQQALGQGPEFLTYFNYEAQPDKSGLPSDRFSAERPEGSISTLTIQRTEQRDSAMYRCASSLGLAGAGETQYFGPGTRLLVL.